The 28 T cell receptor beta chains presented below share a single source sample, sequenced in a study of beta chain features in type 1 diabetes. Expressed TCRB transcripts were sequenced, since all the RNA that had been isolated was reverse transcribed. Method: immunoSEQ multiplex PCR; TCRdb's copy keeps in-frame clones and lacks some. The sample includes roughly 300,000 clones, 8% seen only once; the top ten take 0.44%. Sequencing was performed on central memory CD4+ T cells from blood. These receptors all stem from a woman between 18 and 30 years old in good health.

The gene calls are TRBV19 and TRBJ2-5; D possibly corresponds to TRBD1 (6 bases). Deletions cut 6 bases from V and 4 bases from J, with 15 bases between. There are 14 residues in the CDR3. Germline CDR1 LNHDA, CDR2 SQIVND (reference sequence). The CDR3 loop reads CASSSGEASETQYF. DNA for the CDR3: TGTGCCAGTAGCTCAGGGGAAGCTTCAGAGACCCAGTACTTC. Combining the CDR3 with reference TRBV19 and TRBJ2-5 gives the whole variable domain DGGITQSPKYLFRKEGQNVTLSCEQNLNHDAMYWYRQDPGQGLRLIYYSQIVNDFQKGDIAEGYSVSREKKESFPLTVTSAQKNPTAFYLCASSSGEASETQYFGPGTRLLVL.

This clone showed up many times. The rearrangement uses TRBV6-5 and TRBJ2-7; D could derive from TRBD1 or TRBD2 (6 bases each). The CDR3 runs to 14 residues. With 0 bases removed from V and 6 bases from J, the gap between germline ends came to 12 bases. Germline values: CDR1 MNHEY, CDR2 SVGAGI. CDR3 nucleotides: TGTGCCAGCAGTTACTCGATACAGGGAGGCGAGCAGTACTTC. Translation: CASSYSIQGGEQYF.

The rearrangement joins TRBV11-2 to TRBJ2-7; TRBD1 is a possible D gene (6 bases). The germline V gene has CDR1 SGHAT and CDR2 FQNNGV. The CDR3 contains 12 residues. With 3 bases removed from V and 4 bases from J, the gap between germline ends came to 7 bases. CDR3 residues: CASSLTGYEQYF. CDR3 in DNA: TGTGCCAGCAGCTTGACAGGTTACGAGCAGTACTTC.

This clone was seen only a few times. CDR3 protein: CSVGDSHNEQFF. In DNA, the CDR3 is TGCAGCGTGGGGGACAGCCACAATGAGCAGTTCTTC. This chain links TRBV29-1 with TRBJ2-1, with TRBD1 matching 7 bases. Trimming at V came to 6 bases and at J to 5 bases, leaving 4 bases not matched to a gene. Per the germline V gene, CDR1 is SQVTM and CDR2 is ANQGSEA. The CDR3 runs 12 residues.

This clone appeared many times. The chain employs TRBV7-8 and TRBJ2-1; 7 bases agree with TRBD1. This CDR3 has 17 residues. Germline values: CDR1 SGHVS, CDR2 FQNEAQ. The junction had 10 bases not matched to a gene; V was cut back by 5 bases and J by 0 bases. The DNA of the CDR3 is TGTGCCAGCAGCCTTAGAGACAGGGTCAACTCCTACAATGAGCAGTTCTTC. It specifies CASSLRDRVNSYNEQFF.

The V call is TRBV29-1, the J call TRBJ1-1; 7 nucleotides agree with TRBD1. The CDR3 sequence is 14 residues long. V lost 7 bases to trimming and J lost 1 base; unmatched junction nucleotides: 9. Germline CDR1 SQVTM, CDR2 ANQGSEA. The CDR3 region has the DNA TGCAGCGGAGCTACAGGGGCGTCGAACACTGAAGCTTTCTTT. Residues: CSGATGASNTEAFF.

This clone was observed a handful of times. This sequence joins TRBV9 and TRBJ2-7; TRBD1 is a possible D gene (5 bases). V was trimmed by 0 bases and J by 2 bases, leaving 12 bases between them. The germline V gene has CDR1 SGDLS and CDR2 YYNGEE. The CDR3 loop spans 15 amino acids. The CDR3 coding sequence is TGTGCCAGCAGCGTAGCCCAGGGAAGTCCCTACGAGCAGTACTTC. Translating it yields CASSVAQGSPYEQYF.

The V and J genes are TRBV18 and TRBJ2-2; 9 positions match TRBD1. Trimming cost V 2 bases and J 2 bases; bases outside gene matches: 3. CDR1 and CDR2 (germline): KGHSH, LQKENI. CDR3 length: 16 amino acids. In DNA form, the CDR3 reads TGTGCCAGCTCACCAACGGGACAGGGTAACACCGGGGAGCTGTTTTTT. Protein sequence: CASSPTGQGNTGELFF.

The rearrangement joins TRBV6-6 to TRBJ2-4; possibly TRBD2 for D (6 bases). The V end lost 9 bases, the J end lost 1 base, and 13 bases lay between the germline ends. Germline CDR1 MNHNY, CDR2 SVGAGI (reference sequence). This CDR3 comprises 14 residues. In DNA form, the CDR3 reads TGTGCCAGTGTCGGGGGAGTGGCCAAAAACATTCAGTACTTC. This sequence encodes CASVGGVAKNIQYF.

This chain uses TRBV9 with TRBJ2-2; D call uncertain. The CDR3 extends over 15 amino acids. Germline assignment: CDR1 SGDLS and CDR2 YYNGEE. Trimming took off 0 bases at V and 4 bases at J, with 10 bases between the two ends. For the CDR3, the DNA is TGTGCCAGCAGCGTAGAGCTTAGGAGCACCGGGGAGCTGTTTTTT. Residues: CASSVELRSTGELFF. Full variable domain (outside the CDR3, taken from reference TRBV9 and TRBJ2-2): DSGVTQTPKHLITATGQRVTLRCSPRSGDLSVYWYQQSLDQGLQFLIQYYNGEERAKGNILERFSAQQFPDLHSELNLSSLELGDSALYFCASSVELRSTGELFFGEGSRLTVL.

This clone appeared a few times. This CDR3 reads CASSLAGQGSHEQYF. The CDR3 DNA reads as TGTGCCAGCAGCTTGGCAGGACAGGGGTCCCACGAGCAGTACTTC. This sequence joins TRBV5-4 and TRBJ2-7, with TRBD1 matching over 9 bases. The V gene end was trimmed by 0 bases and the J gene end by 5 bases; junction bases not matched to a gene: 6. The CDR3 totals 15 residues. CDR1 is SGHNT and CDR2 is YYREEE in the germline V gene (reference sequence).

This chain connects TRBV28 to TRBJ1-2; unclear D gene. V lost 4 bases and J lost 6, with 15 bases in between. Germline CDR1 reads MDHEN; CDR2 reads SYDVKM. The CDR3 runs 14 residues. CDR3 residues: CASSSGPRGDGYTF. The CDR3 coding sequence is TGTGCCAGCAGTTCCGGGCCCCGCGGCGATGGCTACACCTTC.

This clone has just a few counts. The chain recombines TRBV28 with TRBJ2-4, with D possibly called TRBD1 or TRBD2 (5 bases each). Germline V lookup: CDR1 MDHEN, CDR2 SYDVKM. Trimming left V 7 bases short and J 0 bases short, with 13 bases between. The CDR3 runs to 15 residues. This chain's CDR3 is CASNSLGGAKNIQYF. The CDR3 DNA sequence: TGTGCCAGCAACTCACTTGGGGGAGCCAAAAACATTCAGTACTTC.

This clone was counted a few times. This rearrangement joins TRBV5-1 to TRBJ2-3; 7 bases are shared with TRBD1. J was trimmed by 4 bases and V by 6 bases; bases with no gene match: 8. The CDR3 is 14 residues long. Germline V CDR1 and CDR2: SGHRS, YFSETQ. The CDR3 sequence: CASKEGTASDTQYF. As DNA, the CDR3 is TGCGCCAGCAAAGAGGGGACAGCCTCAGATACGCAGTATTTT.

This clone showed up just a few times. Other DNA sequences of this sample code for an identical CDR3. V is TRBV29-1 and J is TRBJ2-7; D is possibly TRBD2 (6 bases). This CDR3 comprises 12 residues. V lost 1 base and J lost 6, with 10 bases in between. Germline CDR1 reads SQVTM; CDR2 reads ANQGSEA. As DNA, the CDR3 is TGCAGCGTTGAAGGCCAGGGAGGCGAGCAGTACTTC. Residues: CSVEGQGGEQYF.

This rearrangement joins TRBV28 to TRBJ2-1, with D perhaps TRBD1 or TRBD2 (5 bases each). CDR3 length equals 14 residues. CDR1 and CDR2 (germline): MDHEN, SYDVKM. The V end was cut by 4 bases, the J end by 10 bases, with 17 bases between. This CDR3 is CASSSGTFFREQFF. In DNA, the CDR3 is TGTGCCAGCAGTTCCGGGACCTTCTTTCGCGAGCAGTTCTTC.

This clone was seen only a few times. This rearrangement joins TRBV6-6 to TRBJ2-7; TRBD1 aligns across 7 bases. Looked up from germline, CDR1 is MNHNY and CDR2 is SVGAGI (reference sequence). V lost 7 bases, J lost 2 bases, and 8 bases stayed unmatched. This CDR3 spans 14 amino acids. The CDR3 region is CASKTPGTAYEQYF. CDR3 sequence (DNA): TGTGCCAGCAAGACCCCCGGGACAGCCTACGAGCAGTACTTC.

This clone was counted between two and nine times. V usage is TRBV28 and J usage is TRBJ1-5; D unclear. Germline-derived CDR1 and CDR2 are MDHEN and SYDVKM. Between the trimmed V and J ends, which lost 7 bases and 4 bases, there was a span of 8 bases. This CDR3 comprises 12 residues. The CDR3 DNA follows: TGTGCCAGCACTATTAATAATCAGCCCCAGCATTTT. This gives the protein CASTINNQPQHF.

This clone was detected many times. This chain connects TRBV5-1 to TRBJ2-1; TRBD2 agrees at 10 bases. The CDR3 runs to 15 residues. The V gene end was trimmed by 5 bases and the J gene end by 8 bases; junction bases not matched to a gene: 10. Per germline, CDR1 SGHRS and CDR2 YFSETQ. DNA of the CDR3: TGCGCCAGCAGTTCGACCGGGACTAGCGAATATGAGCAGTTCTTC. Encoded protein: CASSSTGTSEYEQFF.

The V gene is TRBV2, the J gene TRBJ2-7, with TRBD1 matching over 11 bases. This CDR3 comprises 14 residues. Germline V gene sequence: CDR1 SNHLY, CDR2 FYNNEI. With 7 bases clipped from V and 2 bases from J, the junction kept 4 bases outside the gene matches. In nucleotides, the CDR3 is TGTGCCAGCAAACTGGACAGGGGGCCCTACGAGCAGTACTTC. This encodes CASKLDRGPYEQYF.

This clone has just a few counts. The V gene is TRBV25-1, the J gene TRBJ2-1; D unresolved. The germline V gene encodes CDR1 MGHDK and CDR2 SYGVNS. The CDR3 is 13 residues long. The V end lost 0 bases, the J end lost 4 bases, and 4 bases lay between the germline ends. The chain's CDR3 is CASSEYVYNEQFF. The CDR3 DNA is TGTGCCAGCAGTGAATACGTGTACAATGAGCAGTTCTTC. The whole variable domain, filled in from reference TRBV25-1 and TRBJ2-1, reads EADIYQTPRYLVIGTGKKITLECSQTMGHDKMYWYQQDPGMELHLIHYSYGVNSTEKGDLSSESTVSRIRTEHFPLTLESARPSHTSQYLCASSEYVYNEQFFGPGTRLTVL.

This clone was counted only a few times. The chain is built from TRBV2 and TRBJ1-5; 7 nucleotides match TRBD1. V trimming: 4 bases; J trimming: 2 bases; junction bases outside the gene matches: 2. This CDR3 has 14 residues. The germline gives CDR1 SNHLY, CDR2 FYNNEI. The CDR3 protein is CASSATGGNQPQHF. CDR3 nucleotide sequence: TGTGCCAGCAGTGCCACAGGGGGCAATCAGCCCCAGCATTTT.

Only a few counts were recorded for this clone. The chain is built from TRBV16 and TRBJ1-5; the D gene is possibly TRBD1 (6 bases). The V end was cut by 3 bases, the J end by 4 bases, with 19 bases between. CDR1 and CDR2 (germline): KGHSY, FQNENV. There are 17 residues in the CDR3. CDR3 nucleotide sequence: TGTGCCAGCAGCCACCACAGACCGACAGGAGTGAATCAGCCCCAGCATTTT. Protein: CASSHHRPTGVNQPQHF.

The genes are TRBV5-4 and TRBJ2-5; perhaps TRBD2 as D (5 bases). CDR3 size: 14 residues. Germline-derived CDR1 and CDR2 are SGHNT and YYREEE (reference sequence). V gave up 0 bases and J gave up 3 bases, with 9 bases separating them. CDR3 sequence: CASSLGDGKETQYF. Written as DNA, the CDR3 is TGTGCCAGCAGCTTGGGTGACGGGAAAGAGACCCAGTACTTC.

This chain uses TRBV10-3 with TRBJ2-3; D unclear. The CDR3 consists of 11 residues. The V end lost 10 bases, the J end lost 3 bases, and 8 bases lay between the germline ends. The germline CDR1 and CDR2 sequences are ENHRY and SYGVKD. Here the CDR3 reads CATLGTDTQYF. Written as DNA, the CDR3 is TGTGCCACCCTCGGGACAGATACGCAGTATTTT.

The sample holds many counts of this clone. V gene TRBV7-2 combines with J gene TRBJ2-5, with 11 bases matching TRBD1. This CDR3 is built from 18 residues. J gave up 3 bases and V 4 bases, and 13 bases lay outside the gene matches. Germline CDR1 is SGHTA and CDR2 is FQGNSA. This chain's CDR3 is CASSSRTGGMDYKETQYF. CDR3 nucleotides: TGTGCCAGCAGCTCTCGGACAGGGGGCATGGACTATAAAGAGACCCAGTACTTC. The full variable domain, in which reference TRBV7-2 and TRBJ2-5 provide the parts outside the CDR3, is GAGVSQSPSNKVTEKGKDVELRCDPISGHTALYWYRQSLGQGLEFLIYFQGNSAPDKSGLPSDRFSAERTGGSVSTLTIQRTQQEDSAVYLCASSSRTGGMDYKETQYFGPGTRLLVL.

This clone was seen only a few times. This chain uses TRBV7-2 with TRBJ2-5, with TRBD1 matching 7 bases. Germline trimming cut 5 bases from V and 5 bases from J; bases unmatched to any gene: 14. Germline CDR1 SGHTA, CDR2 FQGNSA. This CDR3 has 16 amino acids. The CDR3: CASSQGDSRRTETQYF. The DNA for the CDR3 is TGTGCCAGCAGCCAGGGGGACAGTCGGCGTACGGAGACCCAGTACTTC.

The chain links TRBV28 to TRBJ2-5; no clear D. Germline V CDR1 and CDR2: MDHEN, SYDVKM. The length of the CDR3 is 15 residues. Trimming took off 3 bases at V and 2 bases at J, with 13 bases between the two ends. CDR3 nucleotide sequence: TGTGCCAGCAGTTTTCACTATACAAAGCAAGAGACCCAGTACTTC. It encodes CASSFHYTKQETQYF. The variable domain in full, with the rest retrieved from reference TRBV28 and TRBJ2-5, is DVKVTQSSRYLVKRTGEKVFLECVQDMDHENMFWYRQDPGLGLRLIYFSYDVKMKEKGDIPEGYSVSREKKERFSLILESASTNQTSMYLCASSFHYTKQETQYFGPGTRLLVL.